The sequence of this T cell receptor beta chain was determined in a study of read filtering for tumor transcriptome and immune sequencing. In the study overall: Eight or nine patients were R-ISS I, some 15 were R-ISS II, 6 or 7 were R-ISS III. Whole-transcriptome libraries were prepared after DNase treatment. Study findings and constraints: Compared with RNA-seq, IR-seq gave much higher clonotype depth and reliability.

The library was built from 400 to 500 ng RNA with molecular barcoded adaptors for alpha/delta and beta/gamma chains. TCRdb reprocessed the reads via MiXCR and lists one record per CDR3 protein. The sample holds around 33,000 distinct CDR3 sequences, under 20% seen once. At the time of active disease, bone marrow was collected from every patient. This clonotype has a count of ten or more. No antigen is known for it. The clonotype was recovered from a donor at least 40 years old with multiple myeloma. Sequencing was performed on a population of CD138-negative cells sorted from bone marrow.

CDR3 in DNA: TGTGCCAGCAGTTCTGGGGGCCTCTCTGGGGCCAACGTCCTGACTTTC. Its protein product is CASSSGGLSGANVLTF. The V gene is TRBV6-4, the J gene TRBJ2-6; D may be TRBD1 (6 bases). This CDR3 region has 16 residues. Germline assignment: CDR1 MRHNA and CDR2 SNTAGT. V lost 5 bases and J lost 0, with 11 bases in between.